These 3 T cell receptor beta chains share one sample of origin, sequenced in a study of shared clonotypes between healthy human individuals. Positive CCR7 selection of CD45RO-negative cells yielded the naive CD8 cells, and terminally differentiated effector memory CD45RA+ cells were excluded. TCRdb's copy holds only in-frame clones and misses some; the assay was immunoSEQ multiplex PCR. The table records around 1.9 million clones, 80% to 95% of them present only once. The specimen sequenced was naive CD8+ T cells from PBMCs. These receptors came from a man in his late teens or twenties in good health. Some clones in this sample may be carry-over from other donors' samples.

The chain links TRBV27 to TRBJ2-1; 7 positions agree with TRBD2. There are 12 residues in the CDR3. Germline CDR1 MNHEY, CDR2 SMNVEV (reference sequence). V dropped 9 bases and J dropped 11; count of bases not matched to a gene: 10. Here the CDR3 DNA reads TGTGCCAGTGCGAGGAGCGGGAATCAGCAGTTCTTC. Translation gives CASARSGNQQFF.

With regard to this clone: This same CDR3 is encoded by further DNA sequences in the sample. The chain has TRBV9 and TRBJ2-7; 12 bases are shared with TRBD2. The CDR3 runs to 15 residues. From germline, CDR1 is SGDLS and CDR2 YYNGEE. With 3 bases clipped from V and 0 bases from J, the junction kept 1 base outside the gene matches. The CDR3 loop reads CASSATSGSSYEQYF. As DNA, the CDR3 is TGTGCCAGCAGCGCGACTAGCGGGAGCTCCTACGAGCAGTACTTC. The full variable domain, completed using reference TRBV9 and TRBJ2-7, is DSGVTQTPKHLITATGQRVTLRCSPRSGDLSVYWYQQSLDQGLQFLIQYYNGEERAKGNILERFSAQQFPDLHSELNLSSLELGDSALYFCASSATSGSSYEQYFGPGTRLTVT.

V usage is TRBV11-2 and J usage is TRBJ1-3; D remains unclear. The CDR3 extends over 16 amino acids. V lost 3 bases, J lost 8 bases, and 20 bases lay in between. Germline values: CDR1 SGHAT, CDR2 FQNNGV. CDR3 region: CASSFGETQKTYTIYF. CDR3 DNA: TGTGCCAGCAGCTTCGGCGAGACGCAGAAGACATACACCATATATTTT.